The clone carrying this TCR beta chain was found many times. Germline V lookup: CDR1 SEHNR, CDR2 FQNEAQ (reference sequence). The CDR3 has 14 amino acids. V shed 5 bases, J shed 3 bases, and the junction held 6 bases outside the gene matches. The data originate from a study of molecular identifiers for immune sequencing clone quantification. TCRdb passed the PCR reads through MiXCR, listing each CDR3 protein once. This sample has 460,000 or so distinct CDR3 sequences, with 20% to 25% found just once. Sequenced sample: naive CD8+ T cells from blood, with Jurkat cell RNA spiked in. Subset of the sample: FACS-sorted CD8+CD4-CCR7+CD45RA+ naive T cells. The genes are TRBV7-9 and TRBJ2-7, with 8 bases lining up with TRBD1. This TCR was sampled from a human donor in good health. Some libraries in this study had Jurkat cell RNA spiked in. CDR3 sequence (DNA): TGTGCCAGCAGCCCACCGGGACAGGACTACGAGCAGTACTTC. Its protein product is CASSPPGQDYEQYF.